This TCR beta chain was recovered during a study of naive and memory T cell subsets. Regarding this clonotype: Its antigen is not identified.

The CDR3 consists of 14 residues. V shed 4 bases, J shed 2 bases, and the junction held 4 bases outside the gene matches. Germline V CDR1 and CDR2: ENHRY, SYGVKD. Two oligonucleotides, mixed equimolar, formed the beta constant-region primer covering TRBC1 and TRBC2. One entry per CDR3 protein, called by TCRdb with MiXCR from the UMI-ligation and nested PCR reads. The sample comprises some 36,000 distinct CDR3 sequences, roughly 15% of which are singletons, and 22% rests with the top ten. Overall study findings and caveats: Clonotypes here are unpaired alpha or beta chain sequences.

Specimen: effector memory CD4+ T cells from blood. Subset here: effector memory, CD45RA- CD27-. This TCR derives from a human donor in good health. The gene calls are TRBV10-3 and TRBJ2-5, with 7 positions matching TRBD1. CDR3 bases: TGTGCCATCAGTGGACGGACAGGTCAAGAGACCCAGTACTTC. It encodes CAISGRTGQETQYF.